The 18 T cell receptor beta chains below were found in one sample sequenced in a study of identical twins. MiXCR, applied by TCRdb to the 5' RACE reads, yields one record per CDR3 protein. This repertoire shows 1.5 million to 2 million distinct CDR3 sequences, less than 35% found once; its top ten account for around 0.3%. The sample was cord blood. These receptors were taken from a newborn girl in good health.

Ten or more counts support this clonotype. V is TRBV5-1 and J is TRBJ2-3; TRBD2 agrees at 7 bases. V trimming: 4 bases; J trimming: 6 bases; junction bases outside the gene matches: 8. Germline CDR1 reads SGHRS; CDR2 reads YFSETQ. This CDR3 has 14 residues. The DNA for the CDR3 is TGCGCCAGCAGCGCCAGACTAGCTTCGGATACGCAGTATTTT. It translates to CASSARLASDTQYF.

The chain joins TRBV7-9 to TRBJ1-1; a possible D gene is TRBD1 (5 bases). The CDR3 has 14 amino acids. Germline loops: CDR1 SEHNR, CDR2 FQNEAQ (reference sequence). V was pared by 1 base and J by 5 bases, with 11 bases between. The CDR3 reads CASSLVGTRTEAFF. The DNA of the CDR3 is TGTGCCAGCAGCTTAGTGGGGACGAGGACTGAAGCTTTCTTT.

V is TRBV27 and J is TRBJ2-5; TRBD2 aligns across 9 bases. V trimming: 8 bases; J trimming: 2 bases; junction bases outside the gene matches: 9. CDR3 length equals 15 residues. Per germline, CDR1 MNHEY and CDR2 SMNVEV (reference sequence). In DNA, the CDR3 is TGTGCCAGCGCGGGGCTAGCGGGGATTCAAGAGACCCAGTACTTC. This encodes CASAGLAGIQETQYF.

This clonotype was seen more than once but under ten times. The chain couples TRBV5-1 to TRBJ2-3; D gene uncertain. CDR1 SGHRS and CDR2 YFSETQ come from the germline V gene. Trimming removed 3 bases from V and 0 bases from J, with 14 bases in between. The CDR3 consists of 16 residues. The CDR3 spells CASSSRTTFSTDTQYF. DNA for the CDR3: TGCGCCAGCAGCTCCCGGACCACGTTTAGCACAGATACGCAGTATTTT.

This clonotype has more than one count but fewer than ten. The chain combines TRBV21-1 with TRBJ2-1. TRBV21-1 is shown as a pseudogene. The CDR3 sequence is 13 residues long. The CDR3 nucleotides read TGTGCCAGCGAGGGGAGCTCCTACAATGAGCAGTTCTTC. Translated: CASEGSSYNEQFF.

Remarks on this clonotype: A junction boundary mismatches the germline segment, possibly from a read error. The rearrangement links TRBV5-1 to TRBJ1-1, with 8 bases that match TRBD1. Germline assignment: CDR1 SGHRS and CDR2 YFSETQ. The CDR3 runs 13 residues. This CDR3 is CASCLTGDTEAFF. Written as DNA, the CDR3 is TGCGCCAGCTGCTTGACAGGGGACACCGAAGCTTTCTTT.

The chain employs TRBV19 and TRBJ2-4; D remains ambiguous. The V end lost 6 bases, the J end lost 0 bases, and 15 bases lay between the germline ends. Germline loops: CDR1 LNHDA, CDR2 SQIVND (reference sequence). The CDR3 is 16 residues long. This CDR3 reads CASREAGTLAKNIQYF. The CDR3 bases are TGTGCCAGTAGAGAGGCAGGAACCCTAGCCAAAAACATTCAGTACTTC.

V and J are TRBV6-1 and TRBJ2-3, with a weak D call TRBD2 (5 bases). The V and J ends lost 6 bases and 5 bases respectively, with 18 bases between them. The CDR3 has 15 residues. The V gene's germline CDR1 is MNHNS and CDR2 SASEGT. CDR3 bases: TGTGCCAGCAGACGGTCCTCCCTCCGGGGAGATACGCAGTATTTT. It encodes CASRRSSLRGDTQYF.

J is TRBJ2-3 and V is TRBV25-1; D possibly corresponds to TRBD2 (6 bases). CDR1 and CDR2 (germline): MGHDK, SYGVNS. The CDR3 covers 16 residues. The V end was cut by 4 bases, the J end by 3 bases, with 17 bases between. Here the CDR3 DNA reads TGTGCCAGCAGTGGCCATTGGGGTGGGAGGACAGATACGCAGTATTTT. This codes for CASSGHWGGRTDTQYF.

CDR3 sequence: CASSYVGPANYGYTF. Written as DNA, the CDR3 is TGTGCCAGCAGTTACGTGGGGCCCGCTAACTATGGCTACACCTTC. V gene TRBV6-6 combines with J gene TRBJ1-2; D is possibly TRBD1 (5 bases). Trimming removed 2 bases from V and 0 bases from J, with 10 bases in between. Germline CDR1 MNHNY, CDR2 SVGAGI (reference sequence). The CDR3 runs 15 residues.

The chain links TRBV10-3 to TRBJ1-5, with D maybe TRBD1 (5 bases). Germline V gene data show CDR1 as ENHRY and CDR2 as SYGVKD. Trimming took off 10 bases at V and 2 bases at J, with 15 bases between the two ends. The CDR3 runs 14 residues. CDR3 region: CATGTREGNQPQHF. The CDR3 nucleotides are TGTGCCACCGGGACTCGGGAGGGCAATCAGCCCCAGCATTTT.

CDR3 protein: CASSLGGDSHEQFF. CDR3 nucleotides: TGTGCCAGCAGTTTGGGGGGTGACAGTCATGAGCAGTTCTTC. The chain recombines TRBV27 with TRBJ2-1; TRBD2 might be the D (6 bases). V lost 3 bases, J lost 8 bases, and 14 bases lay in between. Germline CDR1 MNHEY, CDR2 SMNVEV (reference sequence). This CDR3 has 14 residues.

The J gene is TRBJ1-5, the V gene TRBV4-2, with 8 bases identical to TRBD1. Germline V gene sequence: CDR1 LGHNA, CDR2 YNFKEQ. V lost 0 bases and J lost 9; bases outside the gene matches: 7. The CDR3 is 15 amino acids. This CDR3 reads CASSQDRDRWWPQHF. CDR3 bases: TGTGCCAGCAGCCAAGATAGGGACAGGTGGTGGCCCCAGCATTTT.

The V gene is TRBV30, the J gene TRBJ2-4; D gene ambiguous. This CDR3 spans 15 amino acids. CDR1 and CDR2 (germline): GTSNPN, SVGIG (reference sequence). The ends were cut back, 0 bases at V and 0 bases at J, with 9 bases in the middle. The CDR3 sequence is CAWSVPGLAKNIQYF. The CDR3 coding sequence is TGTGCCTGGAGTGTACCCGGGTTAGCCAAAAACATTCAGTACTTC.

A few counts support this clonotype. The chain links TRBV27 to TRBJ2-1; 7 bases agree with TRBD1. In germline, CDR1 is MNHEY, CDR2 SMNVEV (reference sequence). This CDR3 has 19 residues. Trimming at V came to 3 bases and at J to 2 bases, leaving 16 bases not matched to a gene. This CDR3 reads CASSFHGTWTGPTYNEQFF. As DNA, the CDR3 is TGTGCCAGCAGTTTTCACGGAACTTGGACAGGTCCCACCTACAATGAGCAGTTCTTC.

This chain links TRBV12-3 or TRBV12-4 with TRBJ2-7; possible D gene TRBD2, 7 bases. CDR3 size: 18 residues. The V end lost 5 bases, the J end lost 1 base, and 24 bases lay between the germline ends. The CDR3 DNA reads TGTGCCAGCAGTCTTTGGGCGGGGGCCGGCATTCTATCCTACGAGCAGTACTTC. It yields the protein CASSLWAGAGILSYEQYF.

In its sample, this clonotype was seen a few times. The rearrangement joins TRBV9 to TRBJ1-6; 8 nucleotides match TRBD1. Germline V gene sequence: CDR1 SGDLS, CDR2 YYNGEE. Unmatched junction bases numbered 2, after V lost 3 bases and J lost 9 bases. The CDR3 covers 13 residues. The CDR3 DNA sequence: TGTGCCAGCAGCGGGACAGGGTTTTCACCCCTCCACTTT. Protein: CASSGTGFSPLHF.

This clonotype has a handful of counts. V usage is TRBV27 and J usage is TRBJ2-2; 9 bases agree with TRBD2. The V segment lost 7 bases and the J segment 0 bases; nucleotides outside the gene matches: 0. The CDR3 contains 14 residues. Germline CDR1 is MNHEY and CDR2 is SMNVEV (reference sequence). The CDR3 loop is CASKRGANTGELFF. For the CDR3, the DNA is TGTGCCAGCAAGCGGGGGGCGAACACCGGGGAGCTGTTTTTT.